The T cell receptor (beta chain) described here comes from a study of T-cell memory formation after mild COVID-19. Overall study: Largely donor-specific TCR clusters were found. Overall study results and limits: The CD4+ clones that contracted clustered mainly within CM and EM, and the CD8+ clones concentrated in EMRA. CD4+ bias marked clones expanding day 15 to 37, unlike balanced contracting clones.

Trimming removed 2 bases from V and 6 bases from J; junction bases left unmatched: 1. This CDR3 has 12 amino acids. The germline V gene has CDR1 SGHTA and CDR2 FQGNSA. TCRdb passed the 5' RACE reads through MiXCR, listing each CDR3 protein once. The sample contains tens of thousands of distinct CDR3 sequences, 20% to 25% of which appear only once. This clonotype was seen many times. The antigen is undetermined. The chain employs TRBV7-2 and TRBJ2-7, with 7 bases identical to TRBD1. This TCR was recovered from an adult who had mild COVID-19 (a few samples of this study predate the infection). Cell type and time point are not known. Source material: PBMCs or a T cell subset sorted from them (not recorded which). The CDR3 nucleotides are TGTGCCAGCAGCTTATACAGGGGCGAGCAGTACTTC. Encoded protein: CASSLYRGEQYF.